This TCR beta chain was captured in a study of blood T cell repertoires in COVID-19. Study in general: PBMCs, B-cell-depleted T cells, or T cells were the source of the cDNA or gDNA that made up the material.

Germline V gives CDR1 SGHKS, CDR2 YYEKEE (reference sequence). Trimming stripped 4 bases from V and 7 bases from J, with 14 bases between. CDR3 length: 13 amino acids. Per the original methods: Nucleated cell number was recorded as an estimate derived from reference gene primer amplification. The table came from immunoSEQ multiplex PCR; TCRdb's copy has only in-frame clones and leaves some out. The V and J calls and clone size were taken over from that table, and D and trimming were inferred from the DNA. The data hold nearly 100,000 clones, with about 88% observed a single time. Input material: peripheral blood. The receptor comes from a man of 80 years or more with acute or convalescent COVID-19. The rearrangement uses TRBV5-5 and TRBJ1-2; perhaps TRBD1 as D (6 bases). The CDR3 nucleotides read TGTGCCAGCAGCCATGGCACAGGGTTTGGCTACACCTTC. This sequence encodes CASSHGTGFGYTF.